This T cell receptor (beta chain) was identified during a study of control samples from healthy donors and cancer patients (dated by TCRdb to the early 2020s). The cysteine opens and the phenylalanine closes a CDR3 of 11 amino acids. Of all the DNA, just the CDR3 is kept, 33 bases in frame from base 1. V is cut by 7 bases and J by 14 bases, and the space between the germline ends is 20 bases. Per the germline V gene (reference sequence), DFQATT is the CDR1 and SNEGSKA is the CDR2. Notes on this clone: Its target antigen remains unknown. Per-base quality was not reported, and no clone a single base away is much larger than it.

Libraries came from the immunoSEQ multiplex PCR assay. Not all clones reach the TCRdb copy of this immuneACCESS table, which keeps in-frame sequences only. Checked studies attribute under half of the gap to unresolved V genes and leave the rest unexplained. The sample contains 200,000 to 250,000 clones, 85% to 95% of them found a single time. The ten largest clones represent roughly 1.6% of the sample. In this chain, TRBV20-1 is recombined with TRBJ1-2, with the D gene call left open. The sequence was obtained from a middle-aged man in good health. Sequenced material: blood. The encoded CDR3 is CSGGRTDLRTF. The DNA sequence is as follows: TGCAGTGGAGGGAGGACCGACCTGAGGACCTTC.